The 2 T cell receptor beta chains below all came from one sample that was sequenced in a study of cytomegalovirus exposure and HLA in healthy donors. Primers: 60 Vbeta forward and 13 Jbeta reverse. The repertoire was sequenced with immunoSEQ multiplex PCR; TCRdb's copy has only in-frame clones and lacks some. The table records 140,000 to 150,000 clones, around 84% of them present only once. The sequenced sample was PBMCs. These receptor sequences come from a boy younger than 10 in good health and CMV-seronegative.

This clone was detected only a few times. The rearrangement links TRBV4-1 to TRBJ1-4; no clear D gene. Germline V lookup: CDR1 MGHRA, CDR2 YSYEKL. V lost 3 bases and J lost 7, with 6 bases in between. The CDR3 is made up of 12 amino acids. As DNA, the CDR3 is TGCGCCAGCAGCCACCTCTTTGAAAAACTGTTTTTT. It yields the protein CASSHLFEKLFF.

The chain couples TRBV5-8 to TRBJ2-3; 12 positions match TRBD1. Germline-derived CDR1 and CDR2 are SGHTS and YDEGEE. V shed 4 bases and J 5 bases; nucleotides not matched to a gene: 5. CDR3 size: 15 residues. The CDR3 DNA follows: TGTGCCAGCAGCGTGGGACAGGGGGCAAGAGATACGCAGTATTTT. Translation gives CASSVGQGARDTQYF. Combining the CDR3 with reference TRBV5-8 and TRBJ2-3 gives the whole variable domain EAGVTQSPTHLIKTRGQQATLRCSPISGHTSVYWYQQALGLGLQFLLWYDEGEERNRGNFPPRFSGRQFPNYSSELNVNALELEDSALYLCASSVGQGARDTQYFGPGTRLTVL.